The rows below give T cell receptor beta chains drawn from one sample of a study of blood T cell repertoires in COVID-19. TCRdb keeps only in-frame clones here, not all; method: immunoSEQ multiplex PCR. The table records tens of thousands of clones, under 90% of them present only once. Material for sequencing was peripheral blood. These receptors were taken from a man older than 75 with acute or convalescent COVID-19. CDR3s include the opening cysteine and the closing phenylalanine or tryptophan. The order of the fields is D gene, V gene, J gene, clone size, CDR3 DNA, CDR3 protein. D genes are given only for firm matches. Clone size is given for some rows only: seen once, a few or many times, or a class if the clone is expanded.

d_call: NA
v_call: TRBV29-1
j_call: TRBJ1-4
clone_size: NA
cdr3_nt: TGCAGCGTTGGGAAGATGGCAGGGAATGAAAAACTGTTTTTT
cdr3_aa: CSVGKMAGNEKLFF

d_call: NA
v_call: TRBV5-1
j_call: TRBJ1-1
clone_size: NA
cdr3_nt: TGCGCCAGCAGCTCCGGACAGCCAAACACTGAAGCTTTCTTT
cdr3_aa: CASSSGQPNTEAFF

d_call: NA
v_call: TRBV29-1
j_call: TRBJ1-1
clone_size: NA
cdr3_nt: TGCAGCGTTGAGTACAGGGCTCAAACTGAAGCTTTCTTT
cdr3_aa: CSVEYRAQTEAFF

d_call: TRBD1
v_call: TRBV5-1
j_call: TRBJ2-7
clone_size: NA
cdr3_nt: TGCGCCAGCAGCTTGGGGACAGGGAGTTCCTACGAGCAGTACTTC
cdr3_aa: CASSLGTGSSYEQYF

d_call: NA
v_call: TRBV2
j_call: TRBJ1-2
clone_size: once
cdr3_nt: TGTGCCAGCAGTGAAGTGAGGAGTCGTAAAGGCTATGGCTACACCTTC
cdr3_aa: CASSEVRSRKGYGYTF

d_call: TRBD2
v_call: TRBV5-1
j_call: TRBJ2-1
clone_size: NA
cdr3_nt: TGCGCCAGCAGCTTGGCCGTTACTAGCGGAACCTACAATGAGCAGTTCTTC
cdr3_aa: CASSLAVTSGTYNEQFF

d_call: NA
v_call: TRBV6-2/TRBV6-3
j_call: TRBJ2-7
clone_size: NA
cdr3_nt: TGTGCCAGCAGTTACGGGCGGGTCTCCTACGAGCAGTACTTC
cdr3_aa: CASSYGRVSYEQYF

d_call: NA
v_call: TRBV6-5
j_call: TRBJ2-1
clone_size: NA
cdr3_nt: TGTGCCAGCAGCTTACATTACCACAGGGACAATGAGCAGTTCTTC
cdr3_aa: CASSLHYHRDNEQFF

d_call: NA
v_call: TRBV20-1
j_call: TRBJ1-1
clone_size: NA
cdr3_nt: TGCAGTGCTAGATTAGACACTGAAGCTTTCTTT
cdr3_aa: CSARLDTEAFF

d_call: NA
v_call: TRBV28
j_call: TRBJ1-5
clone_size: NA
cdr3_nt: TGTGCCAGCAGTCCCGGACAAGTAGGACAGCCCCAGCATTTT
cdr3_aa: CASSPGQVGQPQHF

d_call: NA
v_call: TRBV7-8
j_call: TRBJ1-1
clone_size: NA
cdr3_nt: TGTGCCAGCAGCCTAACTCTTGAAGCTTTCTTT
cdr3_aa: CASSLTLEAFF

d_call: NA
v_call: TRBV18
j_call: TRBJ1-1
clone_size: NA
cdr3_nt: TGTGCCAGCTCACCCGGGGGTTTATGGCAGGGTGAGGAATTCTTT
cdr3_aa: CASSPGGLWQGEEFF

d_call: NA
v_call: TRBV28
j_call: TRBJ1-6
clone_size: NA
cdr3_nt: TGTGCCAGCATCACTACAGGGACCTATAATTCACCCCTCCACTTT
cdr3_aa: CASITTGTYNSPLHF

d_call: NA
v_call: TRBV6-5
j_call: TRBJ2-7
clone_size: NA
cdr3_nt: TGTGCCAGCAGTTATTCTTCAGGCTCCTACGAGCAGTACTTC
cdr3_aa: CASSYSSGSYEQYF

d_call: NA
v_call: TRBV5-5
j_call: TRBJ2-1
clone_size: NA
cdr3_nt: TGTGCCAGCAGCTTGGGTTCGGGCAATGAGCAGTTCTTC
cdr3_aa: CASSLGSGNEQFF